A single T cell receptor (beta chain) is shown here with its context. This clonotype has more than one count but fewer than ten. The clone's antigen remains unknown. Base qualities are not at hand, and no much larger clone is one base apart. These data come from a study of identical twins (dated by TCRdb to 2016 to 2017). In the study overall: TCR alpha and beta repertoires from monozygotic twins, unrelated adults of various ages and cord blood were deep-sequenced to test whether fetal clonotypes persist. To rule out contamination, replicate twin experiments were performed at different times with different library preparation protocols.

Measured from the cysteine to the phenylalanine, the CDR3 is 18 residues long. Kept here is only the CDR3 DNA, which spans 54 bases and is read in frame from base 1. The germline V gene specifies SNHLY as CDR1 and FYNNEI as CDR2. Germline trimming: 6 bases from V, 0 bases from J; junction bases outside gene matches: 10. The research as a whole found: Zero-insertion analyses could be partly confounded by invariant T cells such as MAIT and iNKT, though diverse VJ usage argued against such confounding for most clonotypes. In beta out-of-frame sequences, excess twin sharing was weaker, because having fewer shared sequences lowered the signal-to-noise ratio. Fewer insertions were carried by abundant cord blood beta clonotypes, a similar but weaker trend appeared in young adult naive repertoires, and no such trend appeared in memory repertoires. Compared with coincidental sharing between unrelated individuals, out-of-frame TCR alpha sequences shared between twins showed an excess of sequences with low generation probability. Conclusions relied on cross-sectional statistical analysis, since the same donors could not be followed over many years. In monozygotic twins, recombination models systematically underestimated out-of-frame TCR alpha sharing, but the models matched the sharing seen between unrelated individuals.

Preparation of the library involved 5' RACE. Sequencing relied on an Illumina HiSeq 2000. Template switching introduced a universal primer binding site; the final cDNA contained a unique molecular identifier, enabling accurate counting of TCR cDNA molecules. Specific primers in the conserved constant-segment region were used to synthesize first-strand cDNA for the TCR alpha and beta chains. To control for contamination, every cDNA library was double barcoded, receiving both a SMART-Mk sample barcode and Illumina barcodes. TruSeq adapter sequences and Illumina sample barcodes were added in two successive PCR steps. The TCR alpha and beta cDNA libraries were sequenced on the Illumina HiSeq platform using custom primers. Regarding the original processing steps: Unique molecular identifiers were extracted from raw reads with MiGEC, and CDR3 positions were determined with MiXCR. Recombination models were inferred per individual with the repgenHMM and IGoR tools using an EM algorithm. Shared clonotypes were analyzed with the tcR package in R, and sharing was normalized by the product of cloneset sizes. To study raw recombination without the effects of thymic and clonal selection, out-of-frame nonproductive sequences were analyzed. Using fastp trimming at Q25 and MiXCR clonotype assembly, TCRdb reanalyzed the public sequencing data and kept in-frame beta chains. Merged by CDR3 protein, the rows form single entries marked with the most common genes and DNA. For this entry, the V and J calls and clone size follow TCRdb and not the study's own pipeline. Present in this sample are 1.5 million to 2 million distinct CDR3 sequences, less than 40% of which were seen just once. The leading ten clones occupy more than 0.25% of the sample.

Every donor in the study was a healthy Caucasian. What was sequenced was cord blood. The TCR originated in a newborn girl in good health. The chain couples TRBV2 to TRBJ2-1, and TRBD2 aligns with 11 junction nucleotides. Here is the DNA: TGTGCCAGCAGCCGACTAGCGGGACAAATCAGCTCCTACAATGAGCAGTTCTTC. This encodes CASSRLAGQISSYNEQFF. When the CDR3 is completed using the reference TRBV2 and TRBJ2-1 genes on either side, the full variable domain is EPEVTQTPSHQVTQMGQEVILRCVPISNHLYFYWYRQILGQKVEFLVSFYNNEISEKSEIFDDQFSVERPDGSNFTLKIRSTKLEDSAMYFCASSRLAGQISSYNEQFFGPGTRLTVL.